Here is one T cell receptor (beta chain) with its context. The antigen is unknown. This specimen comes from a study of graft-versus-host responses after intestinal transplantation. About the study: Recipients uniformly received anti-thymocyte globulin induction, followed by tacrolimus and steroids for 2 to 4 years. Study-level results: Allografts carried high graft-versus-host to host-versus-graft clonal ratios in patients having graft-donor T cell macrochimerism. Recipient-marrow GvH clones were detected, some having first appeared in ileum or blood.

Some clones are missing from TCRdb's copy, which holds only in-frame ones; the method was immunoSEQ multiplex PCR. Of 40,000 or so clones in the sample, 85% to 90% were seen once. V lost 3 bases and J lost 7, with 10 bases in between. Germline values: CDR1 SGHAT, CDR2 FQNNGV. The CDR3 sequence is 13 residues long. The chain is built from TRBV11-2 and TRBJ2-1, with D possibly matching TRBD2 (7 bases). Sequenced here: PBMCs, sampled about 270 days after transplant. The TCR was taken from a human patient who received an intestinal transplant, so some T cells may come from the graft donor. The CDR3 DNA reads TGTGCCAGCAGCTTTGGGGGGGCAAATGAGCAGTTCTTC. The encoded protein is CASSFGGANEQFF.